What follows are 22 T cell receptor beta chains derived from one specimen sequenced in a study of T cell responses to AZD1222 COVID-19 vaccine (TCRdb year 2021). According to the study, the label for this sample's time point signals: about 28 days (+/-7) after the second vaccine dose. Preparation of the library involved the immunoSEQ multiplex PCR assay. TCRdb took over this immuneACCESS table, retaining in-frame rearrangements with V and J assigned. Such tables are incomplete; in checked studies, under half of the missing clones stem from an unresolved V gene, and the remainder is unexplained. This sample gives fewer than 70,000 clones in total; nearly 90% of them show up just once. Of the sample, under 6.5% falls within the top ten clones. The specimen was peripheral blood, collected 28 days after the second AZD1222 dose. All receptors derive from an adult who received the AZD1222 COVID-19 vaccine.

The DNA for the CDR3 is TGTGCCAGCAGCCTTCGGACTAGCGGGAGCACAGATACGCAGTATTTT. Its protein product is CASSLRTSGSTDTQYF. The chain recombines TRBV3-1 (or the pseudogene TRBV3-2) with TRBJ2-3, with 11 nucleotides matching TRBD2. Trimming took 4 bases from V and 0 from J; bases not matched to a gene: 3. There are 16 residues in the CDR3. CDR1 LGHDT and CDR2 YNNKEL come from the germline V gene (reference sequence).

V and J are TRBV12-3 or TRBV12-4 and TRBJ1-2; 9 bases map to TRBD1. This CDR3 contains 13 residues. Trimming removed 5 bases from V and 5 bases from J; junction bases left unmatched: 3. CDR3 in DNA: TGTGCCAGCAGTCTTGGGACAGGGTATGGCTACACCTTC. It codes for CASSLGTGYGYTF.

The rearrangement joins TRBV5-4 to TRBJ2-3; TRBD2 matches at 11 bases. Germline V lookup: CDR1 SGHNT, CDR2 YYREEE (reference sequence). The CDR3 runs 15 residues. V trimming: 2 bases; J trimming: 7 bases; junction bases outside the gene matches: 6. The CDR3 DNA follows: TGTGCCAGCAGCTTTCTCACTAGCGGGAGATATACGCAGTATTTT. The encoded protein is CASSFLTSGRYTQYF.

V gene TRBV11-2 combines with J gene TRBJ2-7; 7 bases agree with TRBD1. The CDR3 loop spans 15 amino acids. V dropped 1 base and J dropped 6; count of bases not matched to a gene: 9. The germline V gene encodes CDR1 SGHAT and CDR2 FQNNGV. The CDR3 loop is CASSLGTGGTIEQYF. The CDR3 coding sequence is TGTGCCAGCAGCTTAGGGACAGGTGGTACTATCGAGCAGTACTTC.

V and J are TRBV9 and TRBJ1-2; no firm D call. The CDR3 length is 18 residues. Trimming cost V 1 base and J 0 bases, with 19 bases left between them. CDR1 is SGDLS, CDR2 YYNGEE, per germline. The CDR3 DNA reads TGTGCCAGCAGCGTAAAGTCTGGACCGTCGTCGGCTAACTATGGCTACACCTTC. Protein: CASSVKSGPSSANYGYTF.

The V call is TRBV6-5, the J call TRBJ2-1, with 9 bases identical to TRBD2. The length of the CDR3 is 14 residues. V dropped 2 bases and J dropped 5; count of bases not matched to a gene: 1. From germline, CDR1 is MNHEY and CDR2 SVGAGI. CDR3 in amino acids: CASSYQRGDNEQFF. Written as DNA, the CDR3 is TGTGCCAGCAGTTACCAGCGGGGGGACAATGAGCAGTTCTTC.

This clone has only one observation. The V gene is TRBV9, the J gene TRBJ2-3, with 7 nucleotides matching TRBD1. This CDR3 has 16 residues. The V segment lost 0 bases and the J segment 3 bases; nucleotides outside the gene matches: 7. Germline CDR1 SGDLS, CDR2 YYNGEE. The CDR3 is CASSVDQRGRTDTQYF. The CDR3 coding sequence is TGTGCCAGCAGCGTAGATCAGAGGGGGCGGACAGATACGCAGTATTTT.

The CDR3, as DNA: TGTGCCAGCATCCGGGACAGGGGGGCCGGGGAGCTGTTTTTT. Translating gives CASIRDRGAGELFF. The V call is TRBV5-6, the J call TRBJ2-2; 11 positions match TRBD1. Germline CDR1 and CDR2: SGHDT and YYEEEE. With 6 bases clipped from V and 6 bases from J, the junction kept 4 bases outside the gene matches. The CDR3 extends over 14 amino acids.

The chain links TRBV20-1 to TRBJ1-1; unclear D gene. Germline CDR1 DFQATT, CDR2 SNEGSKA (reference sequence). V shed 6 bases and J shed 1 base, with 3 bases lying between them. The CDR3 extends over 10 amino acids. CDR3 amino acids: CSAWNTEAFF. The CDR3 nucleotides are TGCAGTGCGTGGAACACTGAAGCTTTCTTT.

This chain uses TRBV19 with TRBJ2-5; no definite D call. V lost 6 bases and J 5 bases, leaving 13 bases between the germline ends. This CDR3 contains 13 residues. Germline values: CDR1 LNHDA, CDR2 SQIVND (reference sequence). The CDR3 DNA sequence: TGTGCCAGTAGCCCGGGCGATAGGGAGACCCAGTACTTC. This sequence encodes CASSPGDRETQYF. Complete variable domain (other parts from reference TRBV19 and TRBJ2-5): DGGITQSPKYLFRKEGQNVTLSCEQNLNHDAMYWYRQDPGQGLRLIYYSQIVNDFQKGDIAEGYSVSREKKESFPLTVTSAQKNPTAFYLCASSPGDRETQYFGPGTRLLVL.

This chain joins TRBV6-4 and TRBJ1-6; D is uncertain. This CDR3 spans 13 amino acids. CDR1 and CDR2 from the germline V gene are MRHNA and SNTAGT. Trimming took 5 bases from V and 4 from J, leaving 6 bases between them. Here the CDR3 reads CASSQTYNSPLHF. CDR3 bases: TGTGCCAGCAGTCAGACTTATAATTCACCCCTCCACTTT.

This clone came up once. In DNA, the CDR3 is TGTGCCAGCAGCCACTGGGGGGCAGGGGGGTTCATGAACACTGAAGCTTTCTTT. It encodes CASSHWGAGGFMNTEAFF. This rearrangement joins TRBV7-6 to TRBJ1-1; TRBD1 agrees at 7 bases. This CDR3 is 18 amino acids long. CDR1 is SGHVS and CDR2 is FNYEAQ in the germline V gene. The V segment lost 5 bases and the J segment 0 bases; nucleotides outside the gene matches: 15. The whole variable domain, filled in from reference TRBV7-6 and TRBJ1-1, reads GAGVSQSPRYKVTKRGQDVALRCDPISGHVSLYWYRQALGQGPEFLTYFNYEAQQDKSGLPNDRFSAERPEGSISTLTIQRTEQRDSAMYRCASSHWGAGGFMNTEAFFGQGTRLTVV.

The V call is TRBV6-5, the J call TRBJ1-5; D gene uncertain. Germline V gene sequence: CDR1 MNHEY, CDR2 SVGAGI. There are 13 residues in the CDR3. Trimming took 7 bases from V and 1 from J, leaving 8 bases between them. CDR3 protein: CASTSSSNQPQHF. The CDR3 DNA reads as TGTGCCAGCACCTCGTCGAGCAATCAGCCCCAGCATTTT.

The chain couples TRBV7-9 to TRBJ2-7; D perhaps matches TRBD1 (5 bases). With 3 bases removed from V and 7 bases from J, the gap between germline ends came to 13 bases. This CDR3 is 13 amino acids long. CDR1 is SEHNR, CDR2 FQNEAQ, per germline (reference sequence). CDR3 residues: CASSFGAWEEQYF. The CDR3 coding sequence is TGTGCCAGCAGCTTTGGGGCTTGGGAAGAGCAGTACTTC. Complete variable domain (other parts from reference TRBV7-9 and TRBJ2-7): DTGVSQNPRHKITKRGQNVTFRCDPISEHNRLYWYRQTLGQGPEFLTYFQNEAQLEKSRLLSDRFSAERPKGSFSTLEIQRTEQGDSAMYLCASSFGAWEEQYFGPGTRLTVT.

The chain combines TRBV6-2 or TRBV6-3 with TRBJ2-1, with TRBD2 identical over 8 bases. Losses at the gene ends were 2 bases for V and 1 base for J; bases not matched to a gene: 4. The CDR3 covers 16 residues. Per the germline V gene, CDR1 is MNHEY and CDR2 is SVGEGT. As DNA, the CDR3 is TGTGCCAGCAGTTACCTAGCGGGTCTTTCCTACAATGAGCAGTTCTTC. This encodes CASSYLAGLSYNEQFF.

The CDR3 sequence is CASSRSWSATNEKLFF. The CDR3 DNA reads as TGTGCCAGCAGCCGCTCTTGGAGTGCAACTAATGAAAAACTGTTTTTT. V and J are TRBV3-1 (or the pseudogene TRBV3-2) and TRBJ1-4; unclear D gene. The germline CDR1 and CDR2 sequences are LGHDT and YNNKEL (reference sequence). CDR3 size: 16 residues. V was clipped by 4 bases and J by 0 bases, with 12 bases between them.

This chain connects TRBV6-5 to TRBJ2-5; 8 nucleotides line up with TRBD2. Germline trimming cut 7 bases from V and 5 bases from J; bases unmatched to any gene: 12. CDR3 size: 15 residues. Germline V CDR1 and CDR2: MNHEY, SVGAGI. The CDR3 spells CASTRVSGKSETQYF. The CDR3 coding sequence is TGTGCCAGCACCCGTGTTAGCGGGAAGAGCGAGACCCAGTACTTC.

The chain is built from TRBV7-2 and TRBJ2-5; 8 bases map to TRBD2. The ends lost 2 bases at V and 2 bases at J; junction bases unmatched: 4. Germline CDR1 SGHTA, CDR2 FQGNSA. The CDR3 sequence is 15 residues long. CDR3 in DNA: TGTGCCAGCAGCTTAAGCGGGAGCGTACAAGAGACCCAGTACTTC. Protein: CASSLSGSVQETQYF.

The chain has TRBV20-1 and TRBJ2-7; D not certain. Germline-derived CDR1 and CDR2 are DFQATT and SNEGSKA (reference sequence). Deletions cut 5 bases from V and 3 bases from J, with 8 bases between. The CDR3 is made up of 11 amino acids. CDR3 DNA: TGCAGTGCTGTGGTGGTCTACGAGCAGTACTTC. It encodes CSAVVVYEQYF.

The chain joins TRBV2 to TRBJ1-1, with TRBD1 as a possible D gene (6 bases). From germline, CDR1 is SNHLY and CDR2 FYNNEI. The V and J ends lost 0 bases and 8 bases respectively, with 13 bases between them. The length of the CDR3 is 14 residues. The chain's CDR3 is CASSEALLRGEAFF. The CDR3 DNA reads TGTGCCAGCAGTGAAGCGCTTCTGAGGGGGGAAGCTTTCTTT.

The chain uses TRBV6-1 and TRBJ2-6; 7 bases fit TRBD1. V shed 3 bases, J shed 4 bases, and the junction held 12 bases outside the gene matches. The CDR3 covers 18 residues. Germline V gives CDR1 MNHNS, CDR2 SASEGT. Here the CDR3 reads CASSEPIITGAGANVLTF. CDR3 DNA: TGTGCCAGCAGTGAGCCCATAATAACAGGGGCCGGGGCCAACGTCCTGACTTTC.

This sequence joins TRBV5-1 and TRBJ1-4; the D is unclear. Trimming left V 5 bases short and J 3 bases short, with 11 bases between. CDR1 and CDR2 from the germline V gene are SGHRS and YFSETQ. The CDR3 loop spans 14 amino acids. The CDR3 is CASRTGQANEKLFF. The CDR3 region has the DNA TGCGCCAGCAGGACGGGTCAGGCTAATGAAAAACTGTTTTTT.